This TCR beta chain was captured in a study of PD-1 blockade in classical Hodgkin lymphoma. Overall study findings and caveats: Repertoires differed for reasons still undefined, possibly disease activity or prior therapy.

Details on this clone: Its antigen is currently unknown.

TCRdb's table, derived via immunoSEQ multiplex PCR, lists solely in-frame clones and lacks some. In the table there are about 150,000 clones, about 81% of which are singletons. Each of the patients experienced relapse following autologous stem cell transplantation, and their brentuximab vedotin exposure differed. The source was peripheral blood mononuclear cells (PBMCs), collected before the second cycle of nivolumab. The receptor's source is a human donor with classical Hodgkin lymphoma.

The CDR3 bases are TGTGCCAGCTCACCCGCCGGGACAGGAGTTACCGGGGAGCTGTTTTTT. It codes for CASSPAGTGVTGELFF. This rearrangement joins TRBV18 to TRBJ2-2, with 8 bases that match TRBD1. Looked up from germline, CDR1 is KGHSH and CDR2 is LQKENI. The CDR3 is 16 amino acids. V dropped 3 bases and J dropped 5; count of bases not matched to a gene: 8.